The 4 T cell receptor beta chains below were found in one sample sequenced in a study of T cell repertoires in cytomegalovirus infection. The antigens these receptors bind are not known. TCRdb fed the reads into MiXCR, producing one record per CDR3 protein. The table records some 920,000 distinct CDR3 sequences, approximately 32% of them present only once. The source material was cultured CD8+ T cells from PBMCs, sampled from culture after CMV antigen stimulation. All receptors derive from a human donor in good health (CMV status not recorded). Some clones in this sample may be carry-over from other donors' samples.

The chain carries TRBV27 and TRBJ2-7, with D perhaps matching TRBD2 (7 bases). Per germline, CDR1 MNHEY and CDR2 SMNVEV (reference sequence). The CDR3 extends over 13 amino acids. The V and J ends lost 5 bases and 3 bases respectively, with 11 bases between them. CDR3 protein: CASSAGGRYEQYF. In DNA, the CDR3 is TGTGCCAGCAGTGCCGGGGGGCGCTACGAGCAGTACTTC.

This clonotype was counted a single time. J is TRBJ2-3 and V is TRBV25-1; 8 nucleotides agree with TRBD2. There are 18 residues in the CDR3. With V trimmed by 1 base and J by 1 base, 10 bases remained unmatched. From germline, CDR1 is MGHDK and CDR2 SYGVNS. In nucleotides, the CDR3 is TGTGCCAGCAGTGAATTCTTCTTCGGTAGCGGGGGCACAGATACGCAGTATTTT. The encoded protein is CASSEFFFGSGGTDTQYF.

CDR3 loop: CASSLVGRRETQYF. CDR3 DNA sequence: TGTGCCAGCAGCTTAGTTGGGCGGAGAGAGACCCAGTACTTC. The J gene is TRBJ2-5, the V gene TRBV7-8, with D uncertain. The CDR3 has 14 amino acids. V lost 1 base and J 4 bases, leaving 10 bases between the germline ends. Germline assignment: CDR1 SGHVS and CDR2 FQNEAQ.

This clonotype has a count of ten or more. The gene calls are TRBV7-8 and TRBJ2-6; D is perhaps TRBD2 (6 bases). The germline gives CDR1 SGHVS, CDR2 FQNEAQ. The CDR3 consists of 16 residues. CDR3 residues: CAARGTLKTGANVLTF. The CDR3 DNA follows: TGTGCAGCCCGGGGGACCCTAAAGACCGGGGCCAACGTCCTGACTTTC.